This TCR beta chain was observed in a study of blood T cells in healthy people across ages (dated by TCRdb to the mid-2010s). Describing the broader study: In model experiments, roughly one uniquely barcoded TCR beta cDNA molecule per two T cells was captured by template switching. Four age groups were formed from the donors: young (average approximately 15 years), middle-aged (approximately 40), aged (62) and long-lived (more than 75). To avoid experimental bias, donors of different ages were randomly spread across the sequencing lanes. Two additional independent replicas of 1 million unique cDNA reads from the same blood draw were analyzed for two donors (one aged 18 to 30 and one aged 80 or older). Using deep sequencing normalized with unique cDNA molecular identifiers, the study measured how TCR beta repertoire diversity changes with age.

Libraries were made using 5' RACE. The sequencer listed for this sample is Illumina HiSeq 2500. A second PCR of roughly 7 to 11 cycles was performed with a sample-barcoded 5' primer and a J-beta primer mix. Each TCR beta cDNA molecule received a unique molecular identifier from a template-switch 5' adaptor carrying 12 random nucleotides. Each sample yielded at least 2.5 million CDR3-containing paired-end reads. The Mint cDNA synthesis kit, primed by a TRBC-specific oligonucleotide, was used to synthesize first-strand cDNA from all RNA. Following uracil-DNA glycosylase treatment, a first 18-cycle PCR with universal primers M1SS and BC2_uni_R was performed on all cDNA. On the study's bioinformatics: Normalization of each sample was performed by random selection of 1 million high-quality reads, each carrying a distinct molecular identifier. Reads sharing molecular identifiers were discarded rather than binned into consensus sequences. MiTCR, run with a Q25 quality threshold and the strictest error-elimination algorithm, handled CDR3 identification, clonotype clustering and error correction. A nonparametric unseen species model with Euler transformation was used to estimate a lower bound on total TCR beta diversity. The raw public reads went through TCRdb reprocessing: fastp at Q25, MiXCR clone calling, in-frame beta chains kept. Entries are consolidated by CDR3 protein sequence, retaining the most common genes and DNA. TCRdb's processing, not the authors', yielded these V and J calls. This sample gives about 1.1 million distinct CDR3 sequences in total; 35% to 40% of them show up just once. The top ten hold 10% to 15% of the sample.

The donors were 40 or so Caucasian individuals from Russia, aged 6 to 90 years, who were systemically healthy. Each donor gave about 9.7 milliliters of peripheral blood, drawn into EDTA-treated Vacutainer tubes. Ficoll-Paque density-gradient centrifugation was used to isolate PBMCs, with at least 6.5 million obtained per sample. Total RNA, at least 5.5 micrograms per sample, was extracted from PBMCs with Trizol reagent. For every donor, flow cytometry on a PBMC aliquot measured the percentage of naive CD45RAhigh/CD27high T cells. Remarks on this clonotype: Which antigen it targets is not known. Since a much larger clone is just one base distant, this may be a read error.

The research as a whole found: Bulk unsorted PBMC profiling prevented conclusive comparison of naive and antigen-experienced compartments. There was a strong correlation between observed TCR beta diversity and the percentage of naive T cells measured by flow cytometry. Donor CMV infection status was unknown, potentially confounding age-related changes in expanded clonotypes. Observed TCR beta diversity per million T cells fell roughly linearly with age, and a significant reduction was already apparent by age around 40. Estimates of total diversity based on one million sequenced T cells were considered lower bounds and underestimates. Compared with the aged group, more naive CD4+ T cells, fewer expanded clones and increased TCR diversity were shown by the long-lived group, suggesting age selection.

The CDR3 holds 14 amino acids from the cysteine to the phenylalanine. This entry keeps only the CDR3 DNA: 42 bases, framed from base 1. Per the germline V gene (reference sequence), DFQATT is the CDR1 and SNEGSKA is the CDR2. This TCR was recovered from a man in his late teens or twenties in good health. This receptor chain uses TRBV20-1 and TRBJ1-2; the D segment could be TRBD1, given 6 matching bases. Sequenced sample: blood. The DNA sequence reads TGCAGTGCTAGGATACAGGGTTCGGTCTATGACTACACCTTC. It specifies CSARIQGSVYDYTF.